These T cell receptor beta chains were read from a single sample in a study of CD8+ T cells in alopecia areata. Generated by immunoSEQ multiplex PCR, the TCRdb table keeps only in-frame clones and is missing some. The sample lists about 180,000 clones, about 63% occurring once. Sample: CD4+ T cells sorted from blood, taken at week 0. These receptor sequences come from a human donor with alopecia areata. Both conserved end residues are trimmed from each CDR3.

cdr3_length,v_call,cdr3_aa
8,TRBV5-1,ASGGNGYT
14,TRBV4-3,ASSQGVARINNEQF
10,TRBV4-1,ASSQEWGEAF
12,TRBV25-1,ASSAGIANYGYT
10,TRBV7-2,ASSLAYYGYT
14,TRBV27,ASSFGLETNTGELF
12,TRBV2,ASSPGQGTTEAF
12,TRBV9,ASSVGQGHYGYT
12,TRBV2,ASTRDPLTDTQY
11,TRBV2,ASSVLDAGELF
12,TRBV4-1,ASSQAPVGYGYT
10,TRBV29-1,SVVNTNYGYT
11,TRBV30,AWSLEGGQPQH
10,TRBV7-2,ASSLPGRGYT
11,TRBV29-1,SASGLAMNEQF
11,TRBV29-1,SGEKGRNTEAF
11,TRBV29-1,SVQLRMGTEAF
13,TRBV29-1,SVVIPEKVVNEQY
11,TRBV29-1,SVSGGYQETQY
12,TRBV15,ATSRDAGEGGYT
14,TRBV18,ASSPPEGSGANVLT
14,TRBV5-1,ASSLTSGGFYNEQF
11,TRBV9,ASSITWNTEAF
9,TRBV29-1,SVEGQGRAF
9,TRBV29-1,SVTQDSQLF
9,TRBV2,ASSETDTQY
13,TRBV10-2,ASSEGQGFLDTQY
11,TRBV4-3,ASSGGSGNTIY
14,TRBV18,ASSPLAGTGLHEQF
11,TRBV29-1,SVEETGTYEQY
12,TRBV29-1,SVEEGGLGNEQF
14,TRBV15,ATSRDGSAGSYGYT
13,TRBV5-4,ASSLRASGGNIQY
13,TRBV18,ASSRTVANTGELF
10,TRBV29-1,SGYRVNTEAF
12,TRBV18,ASSGQGFADTQY
12,TRBV4-3,ASSQGLENYGYT
13,TRBV5-6,ASSYPSGNTDTQY
15,TRBV5-1,ASSLAGGSRSYNEQF
12,TRBV30,AWTTGPANTEAF
9,TRBV20-1,SASQDDLQY
16,TRBV4-1,ASSQDSPGAARYQPQH
12,TRBV4-1,ASSQDDSTGELF
12,TRBV5-1,ASRLSASTDTQY
9,TRBV20-1,SAQEGGIQY
11,TRBV19,ASSIVGQETQY
12,TRBV5-1,ASSLGTGGDEQF
11,TRBV6-5,ASSYSNTGELF
11,TRBV30,AWSPPDSRGYT
11,TRBV6-6,ASSPERNQPQH
10,TRBV29-1,SVQGRETEAF
9,TRBV29-1,SVGTAYEQY
11,TRBV25-1,ASSFRDTDTQY
12,TRBV15,ATKQGAGTGELF
12,TRBV5-1,ASSLGQRNTEAF
13,TRBV11-2,ASSLGGQAVDEQF